This entry concerns a single T cell receptor beta chain. No cognate antigen has been identified for it. Per-nucleotide qualities are absent, and no much larger clonotype sits a single base away. This sample is drawn from a study of shared clonotypes between healthy human individuals (dated by TCRdb to the early 2020s). At the level of the whole study: The cohort included a few men and two women between 18 and 49 years of age. Blood TCR repertoires of about five healthy adults were deeply sequenced to estimate repertoire size and the extent of clonotype sharing between individuals. Between about 0.9 and 9 billion PBMCs per donor were obtained by leukapheresis. To increase sequencing depth and limit assay-specific biases, different laboratories used diverse techniques to prepare libraries and sequence TCR repertoires. For each donor, CD4 naive and CD4 memory were each run on three plates, CD8 naive on two plates, and CD8 memory on one plate. General study outcomes and caveats: Compared with non-shared clonotypes, clonotypes shared by all four sorted-subset donors had higher generation probabilities. The small number of donors limited the genetic and exposure-history diversity represented. Sampling was limited to blood, and TCR repertoires in tissue likely differ from TCR repertoires in blood. Pairwise subsampling led to the expectation that sequencing depth would affect the degree of clonotype sharing among donors. Across a handful of donors, 4.5% to 6.5% of naive CD4, approximately 3.5% of naive CD8, roughly 2.2% of memory CD4, and approximately 0.42% of memory CD8 clonotypes were shared. Rarefaction of sorted-subset datasets indicated incomplete sequencing despite the large sequencing depth. Naive subsets generally had larger estimated clonotype richness than memory subsets did.

The donors were healthy, HIV-negative adults who had no recently reported acute infections or vaccinations. Every donor was a Caucasian adult residing in Nashville, Tennessee, USA. CD4+ T cells were enriched by magnetic negative selection; naive cells were then positively selected on CD45RA, and the negative fraction formed the memory subset. Blood was collected by leukapheresis, and PBMCs were isolated by Ficoll-Histopaque density gradient centrifugation and then cryopreserved in liquid nitrogen vapor phase. Analytical flow cytometry was used to check the purity and quantity of each magnetically sorted T cell population. Genomic DNA was isolated from each sorted fraction and quantified by UV absorbance on a Nanodrop 2000c. V drops 4 bases and J drops 6 bases, leaving 16 bases in between. CDR1 and CDR2 were assigned from the germline V gene as KGHSH and LQKENI. The CDR3 goes from the cysteine to the phenylalanine over 15 residues. The sequence is cut down to CDR3 DNA, 45 bases in frame from base 1.

Using the deep immunoSEQ assay, multiplex PCR amplified TCR CDR3 regions from genomic DNA. Extracted genomic DNA from each cell subset was spread evenly across all wells of several immunoSEQ 96-well plates, with each plate serving as a replicate. Each replicate PCR for sorted subsets received about 200 ng genomic DNA, equal to some 32,000 T cell genomes. Purified libraries were quantified with a Qubit 3.0 fluorometer, sized on a Bioanalyzer 2100, and re-quantified with the KAPA Library Quantification kit. Each immunoSEQ 96-well plate was sequenced on its own single-read 150-cycle Illumina NextSeq 550 flow cell. The study's own analysis went as follows. Because only junctional sequences without quality scores were contained in the immunoSEQ output, filtering matching that applied to full-length reads could not be performed. To assign V/J genes and CDR3, sequences were annotated using PyIR, a Python wrapper for IgBLAST v1.9, with IMGT germline references. Reads were removed for weak V/J assignments (E-value above 1e-6), missing CDR3, stop codons, out-of-frame junctions, or ambiguous translated residues. V3J clonotypes were defined as sequences sharing an identical inferred V gene, J gene, and CDR3 amino acid sequence. Percentage overlap between repertoires was calculated by dividing the number of shared unique clonotypes by the size of the smaller repertoire. Richness of each repertoire was evaluated using RTK rarefaction, the Chao1 estimator, and Recon v2.1 estimates of unobserved clonotypes. Generation probabilities for all TCRbeta clonotypes obtained by the gDNA method from a handful of donors were computed using OLGA. TCRdb mirrors the immuneACCESS table, restricted to in-frame sequences. Some clones are absent from its copies; in checked studies, under half trace to an unresolved V gene, and the reason for the others is unknown. From that table come the V and J calls and clone size; the DNA was used to work out D and trimming. The sample data list some 1.5 million clones, and 98% of these were observed just once. The top ten clonotypes cover roughly 0.45% of the sample.

The clonotype originates from a young man in good health. The chain joins TRBV18 to TRBJ2-4, and possibly TRBD2, on 7 matching bases. The sequenced sample was naive CD4+ T cells sorted from blood. The cell subset or site label on this specimen signifies: CD45RA+ positively selected. Here is the DNA: TGTGCCAGCTCACAAAACGGGGGGCAAGGAAACATTCAGTACTTC. This encodes CASSQNGGQGNIQYF.